The 20 T cell receptor beta chains reported below all come from one sample, sequenced in a study of Ad26.COV2.S vaccination and SARS-CoV-2 variants. This table comes from immunoSEQ multiplex PCR, and its TCRdb copy is limited to in-frame clones, with some not included. The sample shows about 420,000 clones, approximately 90% of them seen only once. Specified treatment: approximately 18 received Ad26.COV2.S at low or high dose, single or two shots; five or six received placebo; per-sample allocation not given. At day 63 after the first vaccine or placebo injection, samples were drawn. Here the sequenced sample was peripheral blood, taken in a trial of Ad26.COV2.S vaccine versus placebo. The receptors here all came from a person between 18 and 60 years old who received the Ad26.COV2.S COVID-19 vaccine or a placebo.

This clone was counted between two and nine times. The chain combines TRBV2 with TRBJ2-7, with 14 bases identical to TRBD2. V gave up 7 bases and J gave up 2 bases; unmatched junction bases: 13. This CDR3 is built from 18 residues. The germline CDR1 and CDR2 sequences are SNHLY and FYNNEI. In DNA, the CDR3 is TGTGCCAGCACCCGAAGGGGGACTAGCGGGGGCTCACCCTACGAGCAGTACTTC. This encodes CASTRRGTSGGSPYEQYF.

In this sample, this clone turned up a few times. This chain's CDR3 is CASSLTSNSPLHF. CDR3 nucleotides: TGTGCCAGCAGCCTTACTAGTAATTCACCCCTCCACTTT. The chain carries TRBV5-4 and TRBJ1-6, with D unclear. The V end was cut by 4 bases, the J end by 6 bases, with 8 bases between. This CDR3 comprises 13 residues. From germline, CDR1 is SGHNT and CDR2 YYREEE (reference sequence).

J is TRBJ2-5 and V is TRBV5-5, with D uncertain. The length of the CDR3 is 14 residues. V was cut by 0 bases and J by 1 base, with 7 bases left in between. Germline loops: CDR1 SGHKS, CDR2 YYEKEE (reference sequence). Here the CDR3 DNA reads TGTGCCAGCAGCTTGGGGCAGATCCAAGAGACCCAGTACTTC. Protein sequence: CASSLGQIQETQYF.

The J gene is TRBJ2-7, the V gene TRBV28; D might be TRBD2 (6 bases). CDR3 length: 13 residues. Trimming removed 6 bases from V and 1 base from J, with 10 bases in between. Germline CDR1 reads MDHEN; CDR2 reads SYDVKM. CDR3 DNA sequence: TGTGCCAGCAGGGGACTCACTTCCTACGAGCAGTACTTC. It specifies CASRGLTSYEQYF.

The chain links TRBV21-1 to TRBJ1-5; the table's D call, TRBD1, was not checked against the DNA. TRBV21-1 is a pseudogene. This CDR3 is 14 amino acids long. The CDR3 DNA reads TGTGCCGGATTCCTGGGGGACAGGGGTCAGCCCCAGCATTTT. Translated: CAGFLGDRGQPQHF.

The chain links TRBV20-1 to TRBJ2-7; D remains unclear. CDR1 and CDR2 (germline): DFQATT, SNEGSKA (reference sequence). Trimming stripped 3 bases from V and 0 bases from J, with 12 bases between. This CDR3 region has 14 residues. CDR3 nucleotides: TGCAGTGCTAGTCGTCCGGAAAGCTCCTACGAGCAGTACTTC. Its protein is CSASRPESSYEQYF.

The genes are TRBV10-3 and TRBJ2-7, with 7 bases lining up with TRBD1. The CDR3 runs 15 residues. V shed 6 bases and J 2 bases; nucleotides not matched to a gene: 10. Germline V gene data show CDR1 as ENHRY and CDR2 as SYGVKD. The CDR3 DNA is TGTGCCATCAGCGACAGGGACCCGCTCGCCTACGAGCAGTACTTC. Translated, it gives CAISDRDPLAYEQYF.

V usage is TRBV19 and J usage is TRBJ2-5; D might be TRBD1 (6 bases). The V gene lost 5 bases and the J gene lost 6 bases, with 16 bases spanning the gap. Germline loops: CDR1 LNHDA, CDR2 SQIVND (reference sequence). The CDR3 has 14 amino acids. The CDR3 here is CASSETGLAKTQYF. As DNA, the CDR3 is TGTGCCAGTAGTGAAACAGGGTTGGCCAAGACCCAGTACTTC.

The rearrangement joins TRBV5-1 to TRBJ2-2; D possibly corresponds to TRBD1 (7 bases). Trimming took 0 bases from V and 0 from J, leaving 12 bases between them. CDR3 size: 17 residues. CDR1 is SGHRS, CDR2 YFSETQ, per germline. The CDR3 spells CASSLGRDRPNTGELFF. The CDR3 DNA reads as TGCGCCAGCAGCTTGGGGCGGGACAGACCGAACACCGGGGAGCTGTTTTTT.

This chain joins TRBV19 and TRBJ1-2; possibly TRBD1 for D (5 bases). Germline CDR1 and CDR2: LNHDA and SQIVND (reference sequence). Trimming cost V 6 bases and J 6 bases, with 8 bases left between them. The CDR3 spans 11 residues. CDR3: CASRGVDGYTF. The CDR3 nucleotides read TGTGCCAGTAGGGGGGTTGATGGCTACACCTTC.

Points on this clone: Other DNA sequences in the sample encode the same CDR3. V gene TRBV6-5 combines with J gene TRBJ2-7, with TRBD2 matching 9 bases. V dropped 0 bases and J dropped 3; count of bases not matched to a gene: 0. The CDR3 sequence is 14 residues long. CDR1 is MNHEY and CDR2 is SVGAGI in the germline V gene. The CDR3 here is CASSYSAGGYEQYF. The DNA for the CDR3 is TGTGCCAGCAGTTACTCAGCGGGGGGCTACGAGCAGTACTTC.

The rearrangement uses TRBV6-5 and TRBJ2-4; 8 bases agree with TRBD1. V shed 10 bases, J shed 0 bases, and the junction held 5 bases outside the gene matches. The CDR3 length is 14 residues. Per germline, CDR1 MNHEY and CDR2 SVGAGI. DNA of the CDR3: TGTGCCATACGACAGGGGAGAGCCAAAAACATTCAGTACTTC. This codes for CAIRQGRAKNIQYF.

The chain employs TRBV6-5 and TRBJ2-5; 9 bases align to TRBD2. Germline CDR1 is MNHEY and CDR2 is SVGAGI. V trimming: 5 bases; J trimming: 4 bases; junction bases outside the gene matches: 8. The CDR3 sequence is 15 residues long. CDR3 coding DNA: TGTGCCAGCAGTCTAGGGACTAGCAGGACAGAGACCCAGTACTTC. This codes for CASSLGTSRTETQYF.

In nucleotides, the CDR3 is TGCGCCAGCAGCCCTGGCCGGGACAGGGGGCAACCTGGAAACACCATATATTTT. It codes for CASSPGRDRGQPGNTIYF. V is TRBV4-3 and J is TRBJ1-3; TRBD1 matches 12 bases. CDR3 length: 18 amino acids. Looked up from germline, CDR1 is LGHNA and CDR2 is YSLEER. V was pared by 4 bases and J by 2 bases, with 9 bases of the junction left unmatched.

This chain links TRBV12-3 or TRBV12-4 with TRBJ2-1; D not certain. CDR3 size: 13 residues. The V and J ends lost 3 bases and 3 bases respectively, with 6 bases between them. CDR3 nucleotides: TGTGCCAGCAGTTTCACAGTCTACAATGAGCAGTTCTTC. It codes for CASSFTVYNEQFF.

This chain uses TRBV5-1 with TRBJ1-2, with 8 bases lining up with TRBD1. J was trimmed by 3 bases and V by 0 bases; bases with no gene match: 4. The length of the CDR3 is 15 residues. Per germline, CDR1 SGHRS and CDR2 YFSETQ. This chain's CDR3 is CASSLVPGGDYGYTF. The DNA of the CDR3 is TGCGCCAGCAGCTTGGTCCCAGGGGGCGACTATGGCTACACCTTC.

The chain combines TRBV7-6 with TRBJ2-5, with D maybe TRBD2 (6 bases). The ends were cut back, 5 bases at V and 5 bases at J, with 24 bases in the middle. The length of the CDR3 is 17 residues. Looked up from germline, CDR1 is SGHVS and CDR2 is FNYEAQ. This chain's CDR3 is CASSLPQGLPWRETQYF. The CDR3, as DNA: TGTGCCAGCAGCCTCCCCCAGGGACTCCCATGGAGGGAGACCCAGTACTTC.

The V gene is TRBV28, the J gene TRBJ2-2, with 8 bases that match TRBD1. Germline loops: CDR1 MDHEN, CDR2 SYDVKM. The trim removed 6 bases at V and 6 bases at J, leaving 9 bases unmatched. The CDR3 consists of 15 residues. The CDR3 is CASSRTGGMAGELFF. In DNA form, the CDR3 reads TGTGCCAGCAGCCGTACAGGGGGTATGGCCGGGGAGCTGTTTTTT.

The genes are TRBV7-6 and TRBJ1-3; no firm D call. Germline V gene sequence: CDR1 SGHVS, CDR2 FNYEAQ. Trimming took off 8 bases at V and 0 bases at J, with 5 bases between the two ends. CDR3 length: 12 amino acids. The CDR3 loop reads CASATSGNTIYF. The CDR3 coding sequence is TGTGCCAGCGCCACCTCTGGAAACACCATATATTTT.

This chain joins TRBV30 and TRBJ2-7, with D hard to call. Looked up from germline, CDR1 is GTSNPN and CDR2 is SVGIG (reference sequence). Trimming stripped 4 bases from V and 0 bases from J, with 10 bases between. The CDR3 runs 13 residues. CDR3 in amino acids: CAWTAESSYEQYF. CDR3 bases: TGTGCCTGGACAGCCGAAAGCTCCTACGAGCAGTACTTC.